The 13 T cell receptor beta chains presented below share a single source sample, sequenced in a study of OX40 agonist ivuxolimab in advanced cancers. Using immunoSEQ multiplex PCR, the repertoire was profiled, and TCRdb retains in-frame clones only, with some absent. The table includes 70,000 or so clones, 80% to 90% detected once. The source was CD4+ or CD8+ T cells sorted from blood, collected in a trial of the OX40 agonist ivuxolimab. The receptors were gathered from an adult with an advanced solid tumor such as melanoma, head and neck, liver or kidney cancer.

The chain uses TRBV4-2 and TRBJ2-5; 13 bases match TRBD2. The germline gives CDR1 LGHNA, CDR2 YNFKEQ. The ends lost 1 base at V and 1 base at J; junction bases unmatched: 3. This CDR3 is 17 amino acids long. The CDR3 region has the DNA TGTGCCAGCAGCCAAGGGACTAGCGGGGGTATCCAAGAGACCCAGTACTTC. Translated, it gives CASSQGTSGGIQETQYF.

This chain connects TRBV14 to TRBJ2-1; D gene uncertain. CDR3 length equals 15 residues. Germline CDR1 is SGHDN and CDR2 is FVKESK. V was cut by 3 bases and J by 3 bases, with 12 bases left in between. The CDR3 sequence is CASSQASGVYNEQFF. CDR3 in DNA: TGTGCCAGCAGCCAGGCAAGTGGGGTCTACAATGAGCAGTTCTTC.

V and J are TRBV7-9 and TRBJ2-1; D assignment may be TRBD1 or TRBD2 (5 bases each). The germline CDR1 and CDR2 sequences are SEHNR and FQNEAQ (reference sequence). The CDR3 is 16 amino acids. V lost 0 bases to trimming and J lost 5 bases, with 14 bases between them. The chain's CDR3 is CASSLASGRVDNEQFF. In DNA, the CDR3 is TGTGCCAGCAGCTTAGCATCGGGGCGGGTAGACAATGAGCAGTTCTTC.

The chain uses TRBV27 and TRBJ2-1; 11 nucleotides align to TRBD2. V shed 5 bases, J shed 8 bases, and the junction held 17 bases outside the gene matches. The CDR3 loop spans 18 amino acids. Per germline, CDR1 MNHEY and CDR2 SMNVEV (reference sequence). The CDR3 DNA sequence: TGTGCCAGCAGTATTCTTTCTTTAGCGGGGGGGCCGAGGGATGAGCAGTTCTTC. It specifies CASSILSLAGGPRDEQFF.

The V gene is TRBV18, the J gene TRBJ1-2; the D gene is possibly TRBD1 (6 bases). Trimming took off 2 bases at V and 8 bases at J, with 12 bases between the two ends. The CDR3 runs 13 residues. Germline CDR1 KGHSH, CDR2 LQKENI. This CDR3 is CASSPTGQMGYTF. CDR3 coding DNA: TGTGCCAGCTCACCAACAGGGCAAATGGGCTACACCTTC.

In its sample, this clone was seen a few times. The chain employs TRBV6-5 and TRBJ1-6; 7 bases match TRBD1. J was trimmed by 10 bases and V by 6 bases; bases with no gene match: 9. Germline V gives CDR1 MNHEY, CDR2 SVGAGI. The length of the CDR3 is 14 residues. CDR3 loop: CASRPDRSGSPLHF. Written as DNA, the CDR3 is TGTGCCAGCAGACCGGACAGGTCGGGGTCACCCCTCCACTTT.

The V and J genes are TRBV19 and TRBJ2-1; 7 nucleotides align to TRBD2. The CDR3 has 16 amino acids. The ends lost 3 bases at V and 10 bases at J; junction bases unmatched: 15. CDR1 and CDR2 from the germline V gene are LNHDA and SQIVND (reference sequence). The chain's CDR3 is CASSISSGDLLGEQFF. CDR3 nucleotides: TGTGCCAGTAGTATTTCTAGCGGCGACCTTTTGGGGGAGCAGTTCTTC.

The CDR3 DNA follows: TGTGCCAGCTCACCGGGACAGGGGACCACTGAAGCTTTCTTT. As protein: CASSPGQGTTEAFF. V is TRBV18 and J is TRBJ1-1; TRBD1 agrees at 10 bases. Germline CDR1 reads KGHSH; CDR2 reads LQKENI. Trimming took 3 bases from V and 4 from J; bases not matched to a gene: 2. The CDR3 covers 14 residues.

This clone was counted once. The rearrangement links TRBV5-1 to TRBJ2-7; 12 bases map to TRBD1. The length of the CDR3 is 16 residues. Per germline, CDR1 SGHRS and CDR2 YFSETQ. V shed 4 bases, J shed 6 bases, and the junction held 11 bases outside the gene matches. The CDR3 DNA reads TGCGCCAGCAGCCGAGGTCCGGGACAGGGGGCCGTCGAGCAGTACTTC. Residues: CASSRGPGQGAVEQYF.

This clone was detected only once. The rearrangement joins TRBV6-1 to TRBJ2-5, with D uncertain. Between the trimmed V and J ends, which lost 2 bases and 1 base, there was a span of 8 bases. CDR1 is MNHNS, CDR2 SASEGT, per germline. This CDR3 has 14 amino acids. CDR3 DNA: TGTGCCAGCAGTGAATGGGCAGGCCAAGAGACCCAGTACTTC. Translated: CASSEWAGQETQYF.

The chain combines TRBV25-1 with TRBJ1-2; TRBD1 matches 8 bases. Germline V gene lookup returns CDR1 MGHDK and CDR2 SYGVNS. The CDR3 has 18 amino acids. V was clipped by 6 bases and J by 8 bases; unmatched bases: 23. Here the CDR3 DNA reads TGTGCCAGCAGAGACGGGGGGGCAGGGGGCTCGTTTACGGGGGGCTACACCTTC. Protein product: CASRDGGAGGSFTGGYTF.

The rearrangement links TRBV10-1 to TRBJ1-5; D may be TRBD1 (6 bases). The CDR3 length is 19 residues. Trimming removed 3 bases from V and 1 base from J, with 22 bases in between. CDR1 and CDR2 (germline): WNHNN, SYGVQD (reference sequence). This CDR3 reads CASSDIPLFRTESNQPQHF. The CDR3 region has the DNA TGCGCCAGCAGTGATATACCACTTTTCAGGACAGAGAGCAATCAGCCCCAGCATTTT.

The rearrangement joins TRBV2 to TRBJ2-3; 11 bases map to TRBD2. The CDR3 is made up of 16 amino acids. Germline V lookup: CDR1 SNHLY, CDR2 FYNNEI. V shed 5 bases and J 5 bases; nucleotides not matched to a gene: 9. The CDR3 protein is CASSPIAGGQGDTQYF. CDR3 nucleotides: TGTGCCAGCAGTCCGATAGCGGGGGGGCAGGGAGATACGCAGTATTTT. Combining the CDR3 with reference TRBV2 and TRBJ2-3 gives the whole variable domain EPEVTQTPSHQVTQMGQEVILRCVPISNHLYFYWYRQILGQKVEFLVSFYNNEISEKSEIFDDQFSVERPDGSNFTLKIRSTKLEDSAMYFCASSPIAGGQGDTQYFGPGTRLTVL.